The 15 T cell receptor beta chains below come from one sample, sequenced in a study of cytotoxic CD8 clonotypes in ibrutinib-treated CLL. Using immunoSEQ multiplex PCR, the repertoire was profiled, and TCRdb retains in-frame clones only, with some absent. Of around 310,000 clones in the sample, roughly 80% are singletons; the top ten hold 6.5% to 8%. Sample: PBMCs, taken before ibrutinib treatment. The receptors come from a human donor with chronic lymphocytic leukemia.

This clone was picked up a small number of times. The CDR3 protein is CASSSGTGSSGANVLTF. In DNA form, the CDR3 reads TGTGCCAGCAGCTCCGGGACAGGGAGCTCTGGGGCCAACGTCCTGACTTTC. The gene calls are TRBV5-8 and TRBJ2-6, with TRBD1 matching 9 bases. J gave up 0 bases and V 3 bases, and 4 bases lay outside the gene matches. Germline CDR1 is SGHTS and CDR2 is YDEGEE. CDR3 length: 17 residues. The full variable domain, rest sourced from reference TRBV5-8 and TRBJ2-6, is EAGVTQSPTHLIKTRGQQATLRCSPISGHTSVYWYQQALGLGLQFLLWYDEGEERNRGNFPPRFSGRQFPNYSSELNVNALELEDSALYLCASSSGTGSSGANVLTFGAGSRLTVL.

The chain links TRBV9 to TRBJ1-2; 7 nucleotides match TRBD1. Losses at the gene ends were 5 bases for V and 6 bases for J; bases not matched to a gene: 7. The CDR3 has 13 amino acids. CDR1 is SGDLS and CDR2 is YYNGEE in the germline V gene. The CDR3 DNA follows: TGTGCCAGCAGGGCCGCCGGGACAGATGGCTACACCTTC. Translating it yields CASRAAGTDGYTF.

The genes are TRBV27 and TRBJ2-1; TRBD2 aligns across 9 bases. This CDR3 has 15 residues. Germline V lookup: CDR1 MNHEY, CDR2 SMNVEV (reference sequence). V gave up 8 bases and J gave up 6 bases; unmatched junction bases: 11. The CDR3 is CASRGSAGGFNEQFF. The CDR3 bases are TGTGCCAGCCGGGGTTCGGCGGGAGGGTTCAATGAGCAGTTCTTC.

V and J are TRBV5-5 and TRBJ2-1, with 7 bases aligning to TRBD2. CDR3 size: 14 residues. Germline V gene sequence: CDR1 SGHKS, CDR2 YYEKEE (reference sequence). V trimming: 0 bases; J trimming: 4 bases; junction bases outside the gene matches: 1. The CDR3 DNA sequence: TGTGCCAGCAGCTTGGGACTAGCTTACAATGAGCAGTTCTTC. Its translation is CASSLGLAYNEQFF.

The V call is TRBV27, the J call TRBJ1-1; a weak D match, TRBD1 (6 bases). This CDR3 region has 15 residues. Germline V gives CDR1 MNHEY, CDR2 SMNVEV (reference sequence). V was cut by 0 bases and J by 4 bases, with 12 bases left in between. The CDR3 nucleotides read TGTGCCAGCAGTTTATCGGCGGTCAGGGGCACTGAAGCTTTCTTT. It is translated as CASSLSAVRGTEAFF.

The chain couples TRBV4-1 to TRBJ2-1; a weak D match, TRBD2 (6 bases). Between the trimmed V and J ends, which lost 0 bases and 7 bases, there was a span of 16 bases. The CDR3 consists of 16 residues. The germline V gene has CDR1 MGHRA and CDR2 YSYEKL. This CDR3 is CASSQDRRELWNEQFF. CDR3 in DNA: TGCGCCAGCAGCCAAGATCGCCGGGAGCTTTGGAATGAGCAGTTCTTC.

V is TRBV28 and J is TRBJ2-1, with D perhaps TRBD1 (7 bases). CDR1 and CDR2 from the germline V gene are MDHEN and SYDVKM. The CDR3 contains 12 residues. V was shortened by 6 bases and J by 8 bases, with 11 bases between the two germline ends. The CDR3 spells CASRQGGYEQFF. In nucleotides, the CDR3 is TGTGCCAGCAGGCAGGGGGGTTATGAGCAGTTCTTC.

In its sample, this clone was seen a few times. The chain combines TRBV6-1 with TRBJ2-1, with unresolved D. The V and J ends lost 4 bases and 10 bases respectively, with 8 bases between them. From germline, CDR1 is MNHNS and CDR2 SASEGT. This CDR3 comprises 11 residues. DNA of the CDR3: TGTGCCAGCAGTGCGCTAATCGAGCAGTTCTTC. The encoded protein is CASSALIEQFF.

This clone was detected once. V gene TRBV27 combines with J gene TRBJ1-4; D is perhaps TRBD1 (6 bases). CDR1 MNHEY and CDR2 SMNVEV come from the germline V gene (reference sequence). CDR3 length: 14 amino acids. V was clipped by 8 bases and J by 8 bases, with 18 bases between them. DNA of the CDR3: TGTGCCAGCGGCGTGGGGGCTAGGGGGGAAAAACTGTTTTTT. It translates to CASGVGARGEKLFF.

V gene TRBV7-8 combines with J gene TRBJ2-1, with TRBD2 as a possible D gene (5 bases). V was clipped by 1 base and J by 0 bases, with 13 bases between them. The CDR3 is 17 amino acids. Per the germline V gene, CDR1 is SGHVS and CDR2 is FQNEAQ. The CDR3 region has the DNA TGTGCCAGCAGCTTAGAGAATCGGGAAAGCTCCTACAATGAGCAGTTCTTC. It translates to CASSLENRESSYNEQFF. Drawing the rest from reference TRBV7-8 and TRBJ2-1, the complete variable domain is GAGVSQSPRYKVAKRGQDVALRCDPISGHVSLFWYQQALGQGPEFLTYFQNEAQLDKSGLPSDRFFAERPEGSVSTLKIQRTQQEDSAVYLCASSLENRESSYNEQFFGPGTRLTVL.

The J gene is TRBJ2-2, the V gene TRBV7-2; D gene uncertain. Trimming left V 5 bases short and J 6 bases short, with 13 bases between. This CDR3 contains 14 residues. Germline-derived CDR1 and CDR2 are SGHTA and FQGNSA. CDR3 nucleotides: TGTGCCAGCAGCCCTGAAGGATTCGCCGGGGAGCTGTTTTTT. Translated, it gives CASSPEGFAGELFF.

The chain joins TRBV29-1 to TRBJ2-4; TRBD1 or TRBD2 may be the D gene (5 bases each). CDR1 is SQVTM and CDR2 is ANQGSEA in the germline V gene. This CDR3 has 16 amino acids. Trimming left V 0 bases short and J 0 bases short, with 12 bases between. The CDR3 loop reads CSVEDPEGLAKNIQYF. CDR3 nucleotides: TGCAGCGTTGAAGATCCCGAGGGGTTAGCCAAAAACATTCAGTACTTC.

The chain joins TRBV9 to TRBJ2-7; D call uncertain. CDR1 is SGDLS and CDR2 is YYNGEE in the germline V gene. V gave up 4 bases and J gave up 7 bases, with 15 bases separating them. The CDR3 sequence is 13 residues long. CDR3 bases: TGTGCCAGCAGCTCCCGACCCTATCTAGAGCAGTACTTC. Its translation: CASSSRPYLEQYF.

The rearrangement links TRBV6-1 to TRBJ1-1, with a tentative D call TRBD1 (6 bases). The CDR3 covers 17 residues. Germline V CDR1 and CDR2: MNHNS, SASEGT. V lost 3 bases and J 3 bases, leaving 20 bases between the germline ends. Here the CDR3 DNA reads TGTGCCAGCAGTGACAGGCCAGGGGTTTCTGGGGACACTGAAGCTTTCTTT. This translates into CASSDRPGVSGDTEAFF.

The gene calls are TRBV27 and TRBJ2-1; 11 bases are a match to TRBD2. Germline CDR1 and CDR2: MNHEY and SMNVEV (reference sequence). With 3 bases clipped from V and 9 bases from J, the junction kept 10 bases outside the gene matches. The CDR3 totals 16 residues. The CDR3 loop reads CASSFRLAGGPGEQFF. As DNA, the CDR3 is TGTGCCAGCAGTTTTCGGCTAGCGGGAGGACCGGGTGAGCAGTTCTTC.